This entry lists 4 T cell receptor beta chains sequenced from one sample in a study of Ad26.COV2.S vaccination and SARS-CoV-2 variants (dated by TCRdb to the early 2020s). Per the publication, the treatment or condition label means: some 20 received Ad26.COV2.S at low or high dose, single or two shots; roughly 5 received placebo; per-sample allocation not given. Repertoires of vaccine and placebo recipients were sequenced from samples taken on day 63 after the first injection. Receptor amplification or capture employed the immunoSEQ multiplex PCR assay. TCRdb holds this immuneACCESS table with in-frame rearrangements only. Some clones are missing; in checked studies, unresolved V genes explain under half, and the rest has no known cause. Here the sample has over 400,000 clones; around 92% occur a single time. The biggest ten clones account for 1.5% to 2% of the sample. Here the sequenced sample was peripheral blood, taken in a trial of Ad26.COV2.S vaccine versus placebo. Receptors were obtained from a person between 18 and 60 years old who received the Ad26.COV2.S COVID-19 vaccine or a placebo.

In its sample, this clone was seen once. The chain has TRBV11-2 and TRBJ1-1; D might be TRBD1 (5 bases). The CDR3 runs 16 residues. Trimming removed 4 bases at V and 0 bases at J, with 15 bases between. Per germline, CDR1 SGHAT and CDR2 FQNNGV. The CDR3 loop is CASSSPPSTVNTEAFF. The DNA of the CDR3 is TGTGCCAGCAGCTCCCCCCCTTCGACAGTGAACACTGAAGCTTTCTTT.

The chain uses TRBV6-6 and TRBJ2-7; 10 nucleotides agree with TRBD2. The CDR3 spans 21 residues. The germline gives CDR1 MNHNY, CDR2 SVGAGI (reference sequence). V lost 5 bases and J lost 4; bases outside the gene matches: 26. CDR3 loop: CASSLRSKIKGLAVKVYEQYF. In DNA, the CDR3 is TGTGCCAGCAGTCTTAGGTCTAAGATCAAAGGACTAGCGGTGAAGGTGTACGAGCAGTACTTC.

The rearrangement links TRBV18 to TRBJ1-6; no clear D. CDR1 is KGHSH, CDR2 LQKENI, per germline. The CDR3 sequence is 16 residues long. V was clipped by 0 bases and J by 7 bases, with 13 bases between them. The CDR3 DNA reads as TGTGCCAGCTCACCACCGAATGGGGTAACCAATTCACCCCTCCACTTT. This translates into CASSPPNGVTNSPLHF.

This clone was seen a single time. The DNA for the CDR3 is TGTGCCAGCAGTCAAAGCGGGGGACCCGAGCAGTACTTC. Its translation is CASSQSGGPEQYF. The rearrangement uses TRBV6-5 and TRBJ2-7; the match to TRBD2 covers 8 bases. The CDR3 runs to 13 residues. The ends lost 5 bases at V and 6 bases at J; junction bases unmatched: 6. Per the germline V gene, CDR1 is MNHEY and CDR2 is SVGAGI.